This TCR beta chain was documented in a study of OX40 agonist ivuxolimab in advanced cancers. Points from the study as a whole: In a subset of nonresponders, normalized T-cell clonal expansion was also low.

Repertoires were generated with immunoSEQ multiplex PCR, while TCRdb's copy carries only in-frame clones and drops some. The sample has some 85,000 clones; 90% to 95% are singletons. CDR3 length: 13 residues. From germline, CDR1 is SGHNT and CDR2 YYREEE (reference sequence). Between the trimmed V and J ends, which lost 1 base and 1 base, there was a span of 5 bases. Concerning this clone: Its antigen remains unknown.

This receptor was identified in an adult with an advanced solid tumor such as melanoma, head and neck, liver or kidney cancer. This rearrangement joins TRBV5-4 to TRBJ1-1; D not certain. The sequences come from CD4+ or CD8+ T cells sorted from blood, collected in a trial of the OX40 agonist ivuxolimab. The CDR3 bases are TGTGCCAGCAGCTTGACCCAGAACACTGAAGCTTTCTTT. Amino acid sequence: CASSLTQNTEAFF. The whole variable domain, remainder taken from reference TRBV5-4 and TRBJ1-1, is ETGVTQSPTHLIKTRGQQVTLRCSSQSGHNTVSWYQQALGQGPQFIFQYYREEENGRGNFPPRFSGLQFPNYSSELNVNALELDDSALYLCASSLTQNTEAFFGQGTRLTVV.